Detailed here is one T cell receptor (beta chain). TCRdb's table, derived via immunoSEQ multiplex PCR, lists solely in-frame clones and lacks some. The sample holds around 100,000 clones; roughly 96% are singletons and the top ten take 0.34%. The data belong to a study of technical replicates of blood from four donors. The CDR3 contains 14 residues. The rearrangement joins TRBV21-1 to TRBJ2-1; TRBD2, the table's D call, lacks a check against the DNA. TRBV21-1 is recorded as a pseudogene. The source material was T cells isolated from PBMCs. The sequence derives from a human donor in good health. CDR3 coding DNA: TGTGCCAGCAGCAAAGAGGAGCGGGAGTGTGAGCAGTTCTTC. Its protein product is CASSKEERECEQFF.